The 13 T cell receptor beta chains below were found in one sample sequenced in a study of CD8+ T cells in alopecia areata. Extracted from the samples, RNA was reverse transcribed into cDNA to serve as the sequencing template. This table comes from immunoSEQ multiplex PCR, and its TCRdb copy is limited to in-frame clones, with some not included. The table includes 130,000 or so clones, approximately 49% detected once. This sample comprised CD8+ T cells sorted from blood, obtained at week 0. The receptors here all came from a human donor with alopecia areata.

This clone was seen only once. This sequence joins TRBV4-1 and TRBJ2-7; D gene ambiguous. The CDR3 extends over 15 amino acids. Germline V gene sequence: CDR1 MGHRA, CDR2 YSYEKL. Trimming left V 4 bases short and J 3 bases short, with 16 bases between. CDR3 in amino acids: CASSPFPGQNYEQYF. CDR3 nucleotides: TGCGCCAGCAGCCCATTCCCCGGGCAGAACTACGAGCAGTACTTC.

This clone was picked up a small number of times. This chain connects TRBV7-9 to TRBJ1-5, with TRBD1 identical over 9 bases. Per the germline V gene, CDR1 is SEHNR and CDR2 is FQNEAQ (reference sequence). This CDR3 contains 14 residues. Losses at the gene ends were 8 bases for V and 6 bases for J; bases not matched to a gene: 8. CDR3 sequence reads: CASPQGAWGQPQHF. The CDR3 DNA reads TGTGCCAGCCCACAGGGGGCGTGGGGTCAGCCCCAGCATTTT. The full variable domain, its missing parts supplied by reference TRBV7-9 and TRBJ1-5, is DTGVSQNPRHKITKRGQNVTFRCDPISEHNRLYWYRQTLGQGPEFLTYFQNEAQLEKSRLLSDRFSAERPKGSFSTLEIQRTEQGDSAMYLCASPQGAWGQPQHFGDGTRLSIL.

There are a few counts of this clone. This chain joins TRBV19 and TRBJ2-2, with D possibly called TRBD1 or TRBD2 (5 bases each). V gave up 7 bases and J gave up 2 bases, with 14 bases separating them. This CDR3 contains 15 residues. Per the germline V gene, CDR1 is LNHDA and CDR2 is SQIVND (reference sequence). This CDR3 is CASTTPGSNTGELFF. Written as DNA, the CDR3 is TGTGCCAGTACCACCCCAGGGAGTAACACCGGGGAGCTGTTTTTT. Complete variable domain (other parts from reference TRBV19 and TRBJ2-2): DGGITQSPKYLFRKEGQNVTLSCEQNLNHDAMYWYRQDPGQGLRLIYYSQIVNDFQKGDIAEGYSVSREKKESFPLTVTSAQKNPTAFYLCASTTPGSNTGELFFGEGSRLTVL.

The V call is TRBV27, the J call TRBJ2-2; D might be TRBD1 (6 bases). This CDR3 contains 15 residues. The V end was cut by 5 bases, the J end by 9 bases, with 19 bases between. CDR1 is MNHEY, CDR2 SMNVEV, per germline (reference sequence). The CDR3 protein is CASSPRLRGPRELFF. Written as DNA, the CDR3 is TGTGCCAGCAGTCCTCGACTCAGGGGCCCGAGGGAGCTGTTTTTT.

The chain links TRBV29-1 to TRBJ2-3, with D uncertain. The V end lost 2 bases, the J end lost 8 bases, and 14 bases lay between the germline ends. The CDR3 extends over 13 amino acids. Germline V CDR1 and CDR2: SQVTM, ANQGSEA. The CDR3 sequence is CSVEKGPPVTQYF. The CDR3 nucleotides are TGCAGCGTTGAAAAAGGACCGCCTGTTACGCAGTATTTT.

The V gene is TRBV7-6, the J gene TRBJ2-7; TRBD2 might be the D (5 bases). From germline, CDR1 is SGHVS and CDR2 FNYEAQ. This CDR3 contains 12 residues. The ends were cut back, 3 bases at V and 4 bases at J, with 7 bases in the middle. The CDR3 sequence is CASSFEGYEQYF. The CDR3 DNA is TGTGCCAGCAGCTTTGAGGGTTACGAGCAGTACTTC.

Here the CDR3 reads CAISAQGYPGYGYTF. CDR3 DNA sequence: TGTGCCATCAGTGCCCAGGGTTACCCCGGCTATGGCTACACCTTC. The chain is built from TRBV10-3 and TRBJ1-2; D possibly corresponds to TRBD1 (5 bases). Germline V lookup: CDR1 ENHRY, CDR2 SYGVKD. The germline V and J ends were trimmed by 4 bases and 4 bases, with 16 bases remaining between them. The CDR3 sequence is 15 residues long.

The chain carries TRBV7-9 and TRBJ2-7; D not resolved. Germline-derived CDR1 and CDR2 are SEHNR and FQNEAQ (reference sequence). CDR3 length: 12 residues. Trimming cost V 5 bases and J 4 bases, with 9 bases left between them. CDR3 residues: CASSRQVYEQYF. The CDR3 DNA follows: TGTGCCAGCAGCCGACAAGTATACGAGCAGTACTTC.

The chain couples TRBV27 to TRBJ2-7; D not resolved. Trimming removed 4 bases at V and 3 bases at J, with 10 bases between. The germline V gene encodes CDR1 MNHEY and CDR2 SMNVEV (reference sequence). CDR3 length: 13 amino acids. CDR3 nucleotide sequence: TGTGCCAGCAGTTCCGGGTCCCGCTACGAGCAGTACTTC. Translating it yields CASSSGSRYEQYF.

This clone was observed a handful of times. The chain employs TRBV4-3 and TRBJ1-6, with 7 bases identical to TRBD1. Trimming removed 7 bases from V and 8 bases from J; junction bases left unmatched: 5. From germline, CDR1 is LGHNA and CDR2 YSLEER. The CDR3 runs to 13 residues. The CDR3 spells CASTPGGDSPLHF. DNA for the CDR3: TGCGCCAGCACCCCAGGGGGTGATTCACCCCTCCACTTT.

This clone was seen only a few times. The chain uses TRBV27 and TRBJ2-2; 7 bases align to TRBD2. CDR1 is MNHEY, CDR2 SMNVEV, per germline (reference sequence). This CDR3 is built from 16 residues. Losses at the gene ends were 3 bases for V and 1 base for J; bases not matched to a gene: 5. The CDR3 protein is CASSFGPGGNTGELFF. The CDR3 region has the DNA TGTGCCAGCAGTTTCGGGCCGGGAGGGAACACCGGGGAGCTGTTTTTT.

The table lists this clone with a few counts. This chain connects TRBV6-5 to TRBJ1-1; D is perhaps TRBD1 (5 bases). Per the germline V gene, CDR1 is MNHEY and CDR2 is SVGAGI. This CDR3 has 12 residues. Trimming stripped 5 bases from V and 7 bases from J, with 11 bases between. CDR3 in amino acids: CASSPLDNEAFF. The DNA for the CDR3 is TGTGCCAGCAGTCCTCTGGACAATGAAGCTTTCTTT.

This clone was detected a few times. Here the CDR3 reads CASTDLADYSNQPQHF. As DNA, the CDR3 is TGTGCCAGCACTGATCTAGCCGATTATAGCAATCAGCCCCAGCATTTT. This rearrangement joins TRBV6-1 to TRBJ1-5, with D unresolved. Between the trimmed V and J ends, which lost 7 bases and 0 bases, there was a span of 16 bases. CDR1 and CDR2 from the germline V gene are MNHNS and SASEGT. This CDR3 region has 16 residues.